The 23 T cell receptor beta chains below were found in one sample sequenced in a study of blood T cell repertoires in COVID-19. Profiled with immunoSEQ multiplex PCR; TCRdb holds only in-frame clones, not every one. The sample consists of around 250,000 clones, about 90% of them appearing once. The sample consisted of PBMCs or T cells enriched from blood (not recorded which). Every receptor here comes from a woman aged 40 to 49 who had been exposed to COVID-19.

This chain uses TRBV19 with TRBJ2-3; TRBD2 matches 12 bases. Germline lookup yields CDR1 LNHDA and CDR2 SQIVND (reference sequence). CDR3 length equals 14 residues. V lost 4 bases and J lost 7; bases outside the gene matches: 3. CDR3 amino acids: CASSTSGRDYTQYF. CDR3 bases: TGTGCCAGTAGTACTAGCGGGAGGGATTATACGCAGTATTTT.

The V gene is TRBV29-1, the J gene TRBJ2-3, with 8 bases fitting TRBD2. This CDR3 has 19 amino acids. Trimming at V came to 4 bases and at J to 0 bases, leaving 18 bases not matched to a gene. Germline lookup yields CDR1 SQVTM and CDR2 ANQGSEA. The CDR3 loop reads CSVVLGTRRWSSSTDTQYF. Here the CDR3 DNA reads TGCAGCGTTGTATTAGGGACTAGACGCTGGAGCTCTAGCACAGATACGCAGTATTTT.

The J gene is TRBJ2-7, the V gene TRBV28; TRBD1 might be the D (6 bases). This CDR3 is 15 amino acids long. Per the germline V gene, CDR1 is MDHEN and CDR2 is SYDVKM. V was cut by 4 bases and J by 2 bases, with 15 bases left in between. The CDR3 DNA reads TGTGCCAGCAGTTCCACCCCCACAGGGCCCTACGAGCAGTACGTC. Protein product: CASSSTPTGPYEQYV.

The chain couples TRBV13 to TRBJ2-7; D is unresolved. The V end lost 1 base, the J end lost 3 bases, and 4 bases lay between the germline ends. The CDR3 extends over 12 amino acids. CDR1 and CDR2 (germline): PRHDT, FYEKMQ (reference sequence). CDR3 DNA sequence: TGTGCCAGCAGCTTAGACAGCTACGAGCAGTACTTC. Its protein product is CASSLDSYEQYF.

The chain employs TRBV6-2 or TRBV6-3 and TRBJ2-7; 12 bases map to TRBD2. Looked up from germline, CDR1 is MNHEY and CDR2 is SVGEGT. This CDR3 comprises 15 residues. With V trimmed by 2 bases and J by 1 base, 0 bases remained unmatched. CDR3 amino acids: CASSYGTSGSYEQYV. The CDR3 region has the DNA TGTGCCAGCAGTTACGGGACTAGCGGGTCCTACGAGCAGTACGTC.

The rearrangement links TRBV6-4 to TRBJ2-7; D is perhaps TRBD2 (5 bases). The CDR3 covers 14 residues. V shed 2 bases and J shed 4 bases, with 12 bases lying between them. Germline V lookup: CDR1 MRHNA, CDR2 SNTAGT. DNA for the CDR3: TGTGCCAGCAGTGACGACCCGGGGAAGTACGAGCAGTACGTC. It encodes CASSDDPGKYEQYV.

The chain links TRBV27 to TRBJ1-5; possibly TRBD1 for D (6 bases). Germline V gene sequence: CDR1 MNHEY, CDR2 SMNVEV (reference sequence). Trimming pared 3 bases from V and 6 bases from J, leaving 9 bases between. CDR3 length: 13 residues. This CDR3 reads CASSFRGGQPQHF. In nucleotides, the CDR3 is TGTGCCAGCAGTTTCAGGGGCGGTCAGCCCCAGCATTTT.

The chain uses TRBV5-1 and TRBJ1-3; the D is unclear. V was cut by 2 bases and J by 8 bases, with 17 bases left in between. This CDR3 is 15 amino acids long. The V gene's germline CDR1 is SGHRS and CDR2 YFSETQ. The CDR3 loop is CASSFGAYTGDTIYF. The CDR3 DNA reads as TGCGCCAGCAGCTTTGGAGCCTATACCGGGGACACCATATATTTT.

The chain combines TRBV9 with TRBJ1-4; maybe TRBD1 (6 bases). Germline CDR1 SGDLS, CDR2 YYNGEE. V was pared by 3 bases and J by 6 bases, with 21 bases between. The CDR3 covers 17 residues. The CDR3 is CASSAGDGLGIYEKLFF. The DNA of the CDR3 is TGTGCCAGCAGCGCAGGGGATGGGCTGGGGATTTATGAAAAACTGTTTTTT. Full variable domain (missing parts from reference TRBV9 and TRBJ1-4): DSGVTQTPKHLITATGQRVTLRCSPRSGDLSVYWYQQSLDQGLQFLIQYYNGEERAKGNILERFSAQQFPDLHSELNLSSLELGDSALYFCASSAGDGLGIYEKLFFGSGTQLSVL.

The gene calls are TRBV25-1 and TRBJ1-5, with a tentative D call TRBD1 (5 bases). Deletions cut 3 bases from V and 0 bases from J, with 9 bases between. This CDR3 has 15 residues. CDR1 is MGHDK, CDR2 SYGVNS, per germline. CDR3 amino acids: CASSDSGDSNQPQHF. The CDR3 nucleotides read TGTGCCAGCAGTGATTCGGGGGATAGCAATCAGCCCCAGCATTTT.

CDR3 sequence: CASSLAGQLNQPQHF. In nucleotides, the CDR3 is TGTGCCAGCAGCTTAGCGGGACAGCTCAATCAGCCCCAGCATTTT. The genes are TRBV7-2 and TRBJ1-5, with 7 bases fitting TRBD1. The CDR3 consists of 15 residues. V was pared by 0 bases and J by 3 bases, with 2 bases of the junction left unmatched. The germline gives CDR1 SGHTA, CDR2 FQGNSA.

The chain has TRBV2 and TRBJ2-1, with a possible D match to TRBD1 (6 bases). Trimming stripped 0 bases from V and 6 bases from J, with 12 bases between. In germline, CDR1 is SNHLY, CDR2 FYNNEI. This CDR3 is built from 15 residues. CDR3 nucleotide sequence: TGTGCCAGCAGTGAAGCAGGGGGTATTGGCAATGAGCAGTTCTTC. This codes for CASSEAGGIGNEQFF.

The chain carries TRBV11-3 and TRBJ2-2; perhaps TRBD2 as D (7 bases). Germline assignment: CDR1 SGHNT and CDR2 YENEEA. The CDR3 consists of 13 residues. V was pared by 10 bases and J by 7 bases, with 16 bases between. CDR3 nucleotides: TGTGCCACCCTGGGGGGGGCAGTCGGGGAGCTGTTTTTT. It specifies CATLGGAVGELFF.

The J gene is TRBJ1-2, the V gene TRBV5-4; perhaps TRBD1 as D (6 bases). Trimming removed 4 bases from V and 7 bases from J, with 14 bases in between. CDR3 length: 13 residues. The germline V gene encodes CDR1 SGHNT and CDR2 YYREEE (reference sequence). This CDR3 reads CASSPGTPLGYTF. The CDR3 nucleotides are TGTGCCAGCAGCCCCGGGACACCGCTTGGCTACACCTTC.

The rearrangement uses TRBV28 and TRBJ1-2; 11 positions agree with TRBD1. The CDR3 extends over 16 amino acids. Trimming at V came to 5 bases and at J to 8 bases, leaving 13 bases not matched to a gene. Looked up from germline, CDR1 is MDHEN and CDR2 is SYDVKM. CDR3 nucleotide sequence: TGTGCCAGCAGTCACGGACAGGGGGCGATAATCTACGGCTACACCTTC. It specifies CASSHGQGAIIYGYTF.

The chain couples TRBV27 to TRBJ1-2; 8 bases map to TRBD1. V shed 3 bases and J 2 bases; nucleotides not matched to a gene: 8. CDR3 length: 16 amino acids. The germline V gene has CDR1 MNHEY and CDR2 SMNVEV (reference sequence). The CDR3, as DNA: TGTGCCAGCAGTTTTATAGGCGGACAGGGCAACTATGGCTACACCTTC. It encodes CASSFIGGQGNYGYTF.

This clone was observed once. The V call is TRBV12-3 or TRBV12-4, the J call TRBJ2-7; perhaps TRBD1 as D (5 bases). This CDR3 is 13 amino acids long. V lost 3 bases to trimming and J lost 6 bases, with 12 bases between them. This chain's CDR3 is CASSFMAGREQYV. As DNA, the CDR3 is TGTGCCAGCAGTTTCATGGCAGGGCGCGAGCAGTACGTC.

V gene TRBV4-1 combines with J gene TRBJ1-3, with TRBD1 as a possible D gene (6 bases). CDR1 and CDR2 from the germline V gene are MGHRA and YSYEKL. The CDR3 consists of 18 residues. Trimming stripped 4 bases from V and 0 bases from J, with 19 bases between. This chain's CDR3 is CASSRLQGQGSSGNTIYF. CDR3 in DNA: TGCGCCAGCAGCCGCCTCCAGGGGCAGGGAAGCTCTGGAAACACCATATATTTT.

The chain uses TRBV6-7 and TRBJ2-1; 8 nucleotides align to TRBD2. TRBV6-7 is designated an ORF whose function remains uncertain. This CDR3 has 15 residues. The trim removed 6 bases at V and 9 bases at J, leaving 13 bases unmatched. The DNA of the CDR3 is TGTGCCAGCAGCGGGAAGCGGGAGAGGCCCGGTGAGCAGTTCTTC. Its protein is CASSGKRERPGEQFF.

This clone showed up just a few times. This chain links TRBV28 with TRBJ1-2, with 9 nucleotides matching TRBD1. CDR1 is MDHEN, CDR2 SYDVKM, per germline. J lost 8 bases, V lost 0 bases, and 16 bases had no gene match. The CDR3 is made up of 18 amino acids. CDR3 protein: CASSLWETGGPRQAGYTF. The CDR3 DNA sequence: TGTGCCAGCAGTTTATGGGAAACAGGGGGCCCCAGGCAAGCAGGCTACACCTTC.

The CDR3 DNA is TGCAGTGCTAGTCCCCGGACTAGCGGGGGGTACACAGATACGCAGTATTTT. This codes for CSASPRTSGGYTDTQYF. The rearrangement links TRBV20-1 to TRBJ2-3; the match to TRBD2 covers 14 bases. Per the germline V gene, CDR1 is DFQATT and CDR2 is SNEGSKA (reference sequence). CDR3 length equals 17 residues. J gave up 2 bases and V 3 bases, and 7 bases lay outside the gene matches.

This chain joins TRBV20-1 and TRBJ2-3, with 9 bases aligning to TRBD1. J gave up 5 bases and V 3 bases, and 12 bases lay outside the gene matches. The CDR3 extends over 16 amino acids. The germline gives CDR1 DFQATT, CDR2 SNEGSKA (reference sequence). The CDR3 loop reads CSASLTGTGRRDTQYF. The DNA for the CDR3 is TGCAGTGCTAGTCTCACAGGGACAGGGAGGCGAGATACGCAGTATTTT.

CDR3 DNA sequence: TGTGCCAGCAGCTTGGCCTTTTCAGGGGGCGGGAATGAAAAACTGTTTTTT. This translates into CASSLAFSGGGNEKLFF. The rearrangement links TRBV5-4 to TRBJ1-4, with 8 positions matching TRBD1. Germline V gives CDR1 SGHNT, CDR2 YYREEE (reference sequence). Trimming took 0 bases from V and 5 from J; bases not matched to a gene: 9. There are 17 residues in the CDR3.